This note documents a single TCR beta chain sequence. Antigen: not known. The source of the sample is a study of T cells in localized non-small cell lung cancer. Method: immunoSEQ multiplex PCR; TCRdb's copy keeps in-frame clones and lacks some. The sample holds about 25,000 clones, 92% seen once. Study outcomes and limitations: Of the tissues analyzed, uninvolved adjacent lung showed maximal T cell clonality, greater than tumor. Patients showing higher blood T cell density tended to see longer overall survival. Adjacent lung held a median approximately 57 of the top 100 tumor clones.

This TCR was sampled from a man aged 35 to 69 with stage III squamous cell lung carcinoma. Sequencing was performed on peripheral blood, taken before any cancer treatment.

CDR3 protein: CASSLVPGGGAKNIQYF. Here the CDR3 DNA reads TGTGCCAGCAGCTTGGTCCCCGGAGGGGGTGCCAAAAACATTCAGTACTTC. The chain recombines TRBV11-2 with TRBJ2-4; either TRBD1 or TRBD2 may supply D (6 bases each). V shed 3 bases and J shed 1 base, with 16 bases lying between them. Germline assignment: CDR1 SGHAT and CDR2 FQNNGV. The CDR3 runs to 17 residues. Using reference TRBV11-2 and TRBJ2-4 for the parts outside the CDR3, the full variable domain is EAGVAQSPRYKIIEKRQSVAFWCNPISGHATLYWYQQILGQGPKLLIQFQNNGVVDDSQLPKDRFSAERLKGVDSTLKIQPAKLEDSAVYLCASSLVPGGGAKNIQYFGAGTRLSVL.